A single sample is the source of the 17 T cell receptor beta chains below, sequenced in a study of cytomegalovirus exposure and HLA in healthy donors. The PCR contained 60 Vbeta and 13 Jbeta primers. Repertoires were generated with immunoSEQ multiplex PCR, while TCRdb's copy carries only in-frame clones and drops some. The table lists 150,000 to 200,000 clones, approximately 72% of them singletons. Source material: PBMCs. These receptor sequences come from a man aged 50 or older in good health and CMV-seronegative.

The genes are TRBV11-2 and TRBJ1-1, with D possibly being TRBD1 (6 bases). V lost 6 bases to trimming and J lost 4 bases, with 21 bases between them. This CDR3 has 16 amino acids. The germline V gene encodes CDR1 SGHAT and CDR2 FQNNGV. The CDR3 sequence is CASSSQQGAVGTEAFF. The DNA for the CDR3 is TGTGCCAGCAGTTCCCAACAGGGAGCCGTAGGCACTGAAGCTTTCTTT. Complete variable domain (other parts from reference TRBV11-2 and TRBJ1-1): EAGVAQSPRYKIIEKRQSVAFWCNPISGHATLYWYQQILGQGPKLLIQFQNNGVVDDSQLPKDRFSAERLKGVDSTLKIQPAKLEDSAVYLCASSSQQGAVGTEAFFGQGTRLTVV.

This clone was observed a handful of times. The chain couples TRBV9 to TRBJ1-1; no clear D gene. V was pared by 0 bases and J by 1 base, with 4 bases between. This CDR3 is built from 13 residues. The V gene's germline CDR1 is SGDLS and CDR2 YYNGEE. For the CDR3, the DNA is TGTGCCAGCAGCGTAGCACAGAACACTGAAGCTTTCTTT. The encoded protein is CASSVAQNTEAFF.

The sample holds a few counts of this clone. The chain uses TRBV5-6 and TRBJ1-2, with 9 bases fitting TRBD1. Germline V lookup: CDR1 SGHDT, CDR2 YYEEEE. The CDR3 covers 13 residues. V lost 5 bases and J lost 8; bases outside the gene matches: 7. This CDR3 reads CASSWDRAGGYTF. The CDR3 bases are TGTGCCAGCAGTTGGGACAGGGCTGGAGGCTACACCTTC.

There are a few counts of this clone. V and J are TRBV28 and TRBJ1-5; D is unclear. Trimming took 4 bases from V and 5 from J, leaving 3 bases between them. The germline gives CDR1 MDHEN, CDR2 SYDVKM. This CDR3 is 11 amino acids long. Written as DNA, the CDR3 is TGTGCCAGCAGTTCCGATCAGCCCCAGCATTTT. Its protein is CASSSDQPQHF.

The genes are TRBV11-3 and TRBJ1-1, with D perhaps matching TRBD1 (6 bases). The ends were cut back, 5 bases at V and 1 base at J, with 8 bases in the middle. Germline V gene lookup returns CDR1 SGHNT and CDR2 YENEEA. The CDR3 is 13 residues long. CDR3 loop: CASSHRENTEAFF. The CDR3 nucleotides read TGTGCCAGCAGCCACAGGGAGAACACTGAAGCTTTCTTT.

The chain uses TRBV6-5 and TRBJ2-7; D is possibly TRBD1 (6 bases). Germline V gene lookup returns CDR1 MNHEY and CDR2 SVGAGI. The CDR3 has 13 residues. Trimming shortened V by 8 bases and J by 5 bases, and 16 bases separated the two germline ends. Written as DNA, the CDR3 is TGTGCCAGCTCCACACAGGGAATAAACGAGCAGTACTTC. Translation gives CASSTQGINEQYF.

The chain carries TRBV9 and TRBJ2-1, with a possible D match to TRBD2 (5 bases). CDR1 is SGDLS, CDR2 YYNGEE, per germline. This CDR3 is 14 amino acids long. Trimming took 0 bases from V and 9 from J, leaving 13 bases between them. Here the CDR3 reads CASSVVLHTSEQFF. The CDR3 nucleotides are TGTGCCAGCAGCGTAGTCCTCCATACTAGTGAGCAGTTCTTC.

Details on this clone: One junction end does not reproduce the germline sequence, and a read error may be involved. This chain connects TRBV2 to TRBJ2-5; D gene unclear. Germline V gene sequence: CDR1 SNHLY, CDR2 FYNNEI. The CDR3 consists of 13 residues. The CDR3 sequence: CACSESQQETQYF. In DNA, the CDR3 is TGTGCCTGCAGTGAATCGCAGCAAGAGACCCAGTACTTC.

The chain carries TRBV6-5 and TRBJ1-2; 8 bases agree with TRBD1. V lost 2 bases, J lost 3 bases, and 2 bases stayed unmatched. The CDR3 covers 14 residues. Germline CDR1 MNHEY, CDR2 SVGAGI. DNA of the CDR3: TGTGCCAGCAGTTACGCGACAGGGGACTATGGCTACACCTTC. Protein sequence: CASSYATGDYGYTF.

The chain couples TRBV2 to TRBJ2-5; 10 bases match TRBD2. CDR1 and CDR2 (germline): SNHLY, FYNNEI. The CDR3 consists of 15 residues. Losses at the gene ends were 6 bases for V and 2 bases for J; bases not matched to a gene: 6. The CDR3 is CASRPGLAAQETQYF. CDR3 coding DNA: TGTGCCAGCAGACCCGGACTAGCGGCGCAAGAGACCCAGTACTTC.

This clone has more than one count but fewer than ten. The chain employs TRBV2 and TRBJ2-5; 11 bases line up with TRBD2. Losses at the gene ends were 5 bases for V and 1 base for J; bases not matched to a gene: 3. This CDR3 is 15 amino acids long. CDR1 is SNHLY, CDR2 FYNNEI, per germline. CDR3: CASSFLAGGQETQYF. The CDR3 bases are TGTGCCAGCAGTTTCCTAGCGGGGGGCCAAGAGACCCAGTACTTC. The full variable domain, with the rest looked up from reference TRBV2 and TRBJ2-5, is EPEVTQTPSHQVTQMGQEVILRCVPISNHLYFYWYRQILGQKVEFLVSFYNNEISEKSEIFDDQFSVERPDGSNFTLKIRSTKLEDSAMYFCASSFLAGGQETQYFGPGTRLLVL.

V gene TRBV6-5 combines with J gene TRBJ1-5, with a weak D call TRBD1 (6 bases). CDR1 and CDR2 from the germline V gene are MNHEY and SVGAGI. The CDR3 extends over 14 amino acids. Trimming pared 4 bases from V and 2 bases from J, leaving 9 bases between. The CDR3 loop is CASSLNRGNQPQHF. For the CDR3, the DNA is TGTGCCAGCAGTTTGAACAGGGGCAATCAGCCCCAGCATTTT.

The chain uses TRBV7-9 and TRBJ1-6; 9 positions match TRBD1. Germline lookup yields CDR1 SEHNR and CDR2 FQNEAQ (reference sequence). Unmatched junction bases numbered 11, after V lost 1 base and J lost 7 bases. This CDR3 spans 18 amino acids. CDR3 amino acids: CASSLDGTGSDSNSPLHF. CDR3 DNA: TGTGCCAGCAGCTTAGACGGGACAGGGTCGGATTCCAATTCACCCCTCCACTTT.

This clone was observed a handful of times. This chain links TRBV9 with TRBJ2-3, with 10 bases identical to TRBD2. The V and J ends lost 2 bases and 6 bases, in that order; junction bases with no gene match: 6. Germline CDR1 is SGDLS and CDR2 is YYNGEE. The CDR3 loop spans 15 amino acids. The CDR3 sequence: CASSVGTSDVDTQYF. For the CDR3, the DNA is TGTGCCAGCAGCGTCGGGACTAGCGACGTCGATACGCAGTATTTT.

J is TRBJ1-2 and V is TRBV11-2; D unclear. The V end lost 1 base, the J end lost 6 bases, and 21 bases lay between the germline ends. Germline CDR1 reads SGHAT; CDR2 reads FQNNGV. This CDR3 comprises 17 residues. As DNA, the CDR3 is TGTGCCAGCAGCTTAGGCTCGGGGAAGTTAGAGTTAGATGGCTACACCTTC. Translated: CASSLGSGKLELDGYTF.

The gene calls are TRBV5-4 and TRBJ2-5, with TRBD2 matching 14 bases. Germline V gives CDR1 SGHNT, CDR2 YYREEE (reference sequence). The CDR3 consists of 16 residues. With V trimmed by 2 bases and J by 4 bases, 4 bases remained unmatched. The CDR3 is CASSFGLAGGRETQYF. The CDR3 nucleotides read TGTGCCAGCAGCTTTGGACTAGCGGGGGGTCGAGAGACCCAGTACTTC.

This clone has a handful of counts. This sequence joins TRBV11-2 and TRBJ1-3; D perhaps matches TRBD1 (5 bases). Trimming removed 5 bases from V and 7 bases from J, with 12 bases in between. Germline CDR1 is SGHAT and CDR2 is FQNNGV. The CDR3 covers 13 residues. CDR3 region: CASSPPGGNTIYF. The CDR3 DNA reads TGTGCCAGCAGCCCGCCGGGGGGTAACACCATATATTTT.